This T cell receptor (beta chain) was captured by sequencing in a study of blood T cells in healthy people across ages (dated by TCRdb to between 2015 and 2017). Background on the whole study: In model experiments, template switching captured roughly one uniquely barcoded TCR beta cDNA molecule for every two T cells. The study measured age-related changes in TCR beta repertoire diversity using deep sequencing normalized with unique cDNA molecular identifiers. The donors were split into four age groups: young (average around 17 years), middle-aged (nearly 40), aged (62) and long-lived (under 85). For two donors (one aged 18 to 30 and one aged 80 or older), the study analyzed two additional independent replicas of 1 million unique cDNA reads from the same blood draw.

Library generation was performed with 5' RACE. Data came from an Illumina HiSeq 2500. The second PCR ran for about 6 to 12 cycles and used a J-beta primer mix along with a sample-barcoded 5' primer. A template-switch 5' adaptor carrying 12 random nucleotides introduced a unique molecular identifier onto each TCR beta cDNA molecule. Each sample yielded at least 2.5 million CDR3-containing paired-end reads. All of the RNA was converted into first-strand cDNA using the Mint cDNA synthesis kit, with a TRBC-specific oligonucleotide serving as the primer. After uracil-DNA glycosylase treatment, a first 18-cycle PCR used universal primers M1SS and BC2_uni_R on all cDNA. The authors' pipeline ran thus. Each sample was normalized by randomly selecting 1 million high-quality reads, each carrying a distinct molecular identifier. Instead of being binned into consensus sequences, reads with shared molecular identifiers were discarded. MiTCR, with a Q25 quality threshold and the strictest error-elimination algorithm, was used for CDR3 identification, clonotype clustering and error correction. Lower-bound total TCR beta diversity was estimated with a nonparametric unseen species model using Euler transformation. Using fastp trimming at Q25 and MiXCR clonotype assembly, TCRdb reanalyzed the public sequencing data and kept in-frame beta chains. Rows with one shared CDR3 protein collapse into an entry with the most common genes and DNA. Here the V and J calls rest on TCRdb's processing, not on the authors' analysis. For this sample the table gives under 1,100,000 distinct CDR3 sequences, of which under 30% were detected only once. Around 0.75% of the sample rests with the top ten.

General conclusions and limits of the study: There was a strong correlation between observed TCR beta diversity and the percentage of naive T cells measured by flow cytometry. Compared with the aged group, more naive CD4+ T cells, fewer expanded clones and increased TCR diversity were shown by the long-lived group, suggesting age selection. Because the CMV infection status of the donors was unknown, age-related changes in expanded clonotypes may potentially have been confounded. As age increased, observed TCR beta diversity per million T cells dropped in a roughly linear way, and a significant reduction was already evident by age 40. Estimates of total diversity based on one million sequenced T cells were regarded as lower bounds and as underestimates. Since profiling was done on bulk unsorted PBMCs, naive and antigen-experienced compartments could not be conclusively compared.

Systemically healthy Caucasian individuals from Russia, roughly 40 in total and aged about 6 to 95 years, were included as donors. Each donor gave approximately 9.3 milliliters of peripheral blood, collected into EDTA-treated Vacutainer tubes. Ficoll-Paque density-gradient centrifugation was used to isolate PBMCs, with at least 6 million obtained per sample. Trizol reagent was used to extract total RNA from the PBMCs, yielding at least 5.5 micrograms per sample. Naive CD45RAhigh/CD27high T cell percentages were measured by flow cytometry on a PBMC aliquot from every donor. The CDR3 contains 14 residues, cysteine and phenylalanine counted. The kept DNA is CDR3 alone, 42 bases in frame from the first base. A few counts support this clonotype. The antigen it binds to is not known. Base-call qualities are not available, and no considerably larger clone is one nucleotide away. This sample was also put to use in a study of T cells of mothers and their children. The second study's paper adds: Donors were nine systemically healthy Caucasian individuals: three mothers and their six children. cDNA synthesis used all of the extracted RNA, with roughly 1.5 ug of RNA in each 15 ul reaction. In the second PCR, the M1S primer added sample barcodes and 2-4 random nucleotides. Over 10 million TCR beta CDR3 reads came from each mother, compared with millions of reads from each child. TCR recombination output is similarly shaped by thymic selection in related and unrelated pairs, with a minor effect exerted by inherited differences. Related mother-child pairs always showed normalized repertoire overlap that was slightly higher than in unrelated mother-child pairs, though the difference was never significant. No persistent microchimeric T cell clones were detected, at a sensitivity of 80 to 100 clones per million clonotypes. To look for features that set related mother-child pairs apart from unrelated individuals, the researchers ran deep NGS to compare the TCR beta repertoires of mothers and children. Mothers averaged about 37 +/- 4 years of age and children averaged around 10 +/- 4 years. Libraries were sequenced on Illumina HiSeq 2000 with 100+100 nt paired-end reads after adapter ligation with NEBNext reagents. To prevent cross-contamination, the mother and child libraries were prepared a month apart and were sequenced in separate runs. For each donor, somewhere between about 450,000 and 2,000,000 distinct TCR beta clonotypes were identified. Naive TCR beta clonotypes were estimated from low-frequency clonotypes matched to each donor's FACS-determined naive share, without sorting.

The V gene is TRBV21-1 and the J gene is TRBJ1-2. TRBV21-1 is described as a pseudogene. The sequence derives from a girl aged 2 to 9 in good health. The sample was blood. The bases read TGTGCCAGCAGCACCTTCAGCGCTAACTATGGCTACACCTTC. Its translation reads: CASSTFSANYGYTF.